Listed below are T cell receptor beta chains from one sample, sequenced in a study of a mutant IDH1 vaccine in newly diagnosed glioma. Generated by immunoSEQ multiplex PCR, the TCRdb table keeps only in-frame clones and is missing some. The profile shows about 88,000 clones, approximately 80% of them singletons. The input for sequencing was PBMCs, taken from a glioma patient treated with radiotherapy, temozolomide or both. The receptors shown here come from a man between 35 and 55 years old with glioma. Some clones in this sample may be carry-over from other donors' samples. CDR3s include the opening cysteine and the closing phenylalanine or tryptophan. The D gene is left open where the match is weak. Clone size is not always given. Where it is, it says once, few, many or a class for expanded clones.

d_call clone_size j_call v_call cdr3_aa cdr3_nt
NA NA TRBJ2-3 TRBV25-1 CASSGTSTDTQYF TGTGCCAGCAGTGGTACTAGCACAGATACGCAGTATTTT
NA NA TRBJ2-7 TRBV4-1 CASSQVGDGSYEQYF TGCGCCAGCAGCCAAGTGGGGGACGGCTCCTACGAGCAGTACTTC
TRBD1 NA TRBJ2-7 TRBV6-1 CASSRDSLYEQYF TGTGCCAGCAGTAGGGACAGCCTCTACGAGCAGTACTTC
NA NA TRBJ1-2 TRBV19 CASSITGGARGYTF TGTGCCAGTAGTATAACGGGGGGAGCAAGAGGCTACACCTTC
NA once TRBJ2-5 TRBV5-1 CASSPRAGLIEPQYF TGCGCCAGCAGCCCCCGGGCGGGCCTTATTGAACCCCAGTACTTC
TRBD1 NA TRBJ1-3 TRBV5-1 CASSRDRGRGTIYF TGCGCCAGCAGTAGGGACAGGGGACGAGGCACCATATATTTT
NA NA TRBJ2-3 TRBV4-1 CASSQASQGVGTDTQYF TGCGCCAGCAGCCAAGCTAGTCAGGGTGTGGGTACAGATACGCAGTATTTT
NA once TRBJ1-2 TRBV7-2 CASSLGQTTMRGYTF TGTGCCAGCAGCTTAGGACAGACAACTATGCGGGGCTACACCTTC
TRBD2 NA TRBJ2-7 TRBV2 CASTHTSGVSYEQYF TGTGCCAGCACCCATACTAGCGGGGTCTCCTACGAGCAGTACTTC
TRBD1 NA TRBJ1-5 TRBV6-5 CASSYSDRGNQPQHF TGTGCCAGCAGTTACTCGGACAGGGGCAATCAGCCCCAGCATTTT
TRBD1 NA TRBJ2-1 TRBV7-9 CASSSRRDRGSNEQFF TGTGCCAGCAGCTCGCGCCGGGACAGGGGGAGCAATGAGCAGTTCTTC
NA once TRBJ2-7 TRBV6-5 CASSYYTPRELYEQYF TGTGCCAGCAGTTACTACACCCCAAGGGAGTTGTACGAGCAGTACTTC
TRBD1 NA TRBJ1-1 TRBV5-1 CASSRTGNTEAFF TGCGCCAGCAGCAGGACAGGGAACACTGAAGCTTTCTTT